This T cell receptor beta chain was recorded in a study of blood T cell repertoires in COVID-19. The overall study: Material from acute and convalescent COVID-19 was sourced from the United States, Italy and Spain. In each case, the material was cDNA or gDNA derived from T cells, B-cell-depleted T cells, or PBMCs.

Assignment of participants to cohorts was predicated upon participant-reported clinical history. In the original processing: Using reference gene primer amplification, nucleated cell counts were estimated. Measured with immunoSEQ multiplex PCR; TCRdb has only the in-frame clones, and not every one. For V, J and clone size, that table is used; D and trimming come from the DNA. The sample consists of 250,000 to 350,000 clones, 88% of them appearing once. This TCR was sampled from a woman in her 30s who had recovered from COVID-19. Material: PBMCs or T cells enriched from blood (not recorded which).

The CDR3 is CASSLVRDYYEQYF. The CDR3 DNA reads TGCGCCAGCAGCTTGGTTAGGGACTACTACGAGCAGTACTTC. The genes are TRBV5-1 and TRBJ2-7; TRBD2 matches 7 bases. From germline, CDR1 is SGHRS and CDR2 YFSETQ. V lost 0 bases, J lost 3 bases, and 3 bases stayed unmatched. The CDR3 has 14 amino acids.